Each of the 21 T cell receptor beta chains below was sequenced from the same sample in a study of blood T cell repertoires in COVID-19. The data were produced by immunoSEQ multiplex PCR, yet TCRdb's version contains in-frame clones alone and is incomplete. The data contain about 270,000 clones, approximately 92% of them singletons. Sequencing input: PBMCs or T cells enriched from blood (not recorded which). The receptors come from a woman aged 18-29 years who had recovered from COVID-19.

The chain employs TRBV7-3 and TRBJ2-7, with a tentative D call TRBD1 (6 bases). Per germline, CDR1 SGHTA and CDR2 FQGTGA. The CDR3 spans 11 residues. Between the trimmed V and J ends, which lost 4 bases and 7 bases, there was a span of 8 bases. The CDR3 sequence: CASSSGQEQYF. In DNA form, the CDR3 reads TGTGCCAGCAGCTCCGGACAGGAGCAGTACTTC.

The V and J genes are TRBV11-2 and TRBJ2-5, with TRBD2 matching over 8 bases. CDR1 SGHAT and CDR2 FQNNGV come from the germline V gene. The CDR3 runs to 15 residues. V trimming: 6 bases; J trimming: 5 bases; junction bases outside the gene matches: 11. The CDR3 DNA reads TGTGCCAGCAGTCTTTCCGGGGGGGCTCGGGAGACCCAGTACTTC. This translates into CASSLSGGARETQYF.

J is TRBJ1-2 and V is TRBV28, with D uncertain. V dropped 6 bases and J dropped 4 bases, with 15 bases sitting between them. Germline assignment: CDR1 MDHEN and CDR2 SYDVKM. The CDR3 has 14 residues. The DNA for the CDR3 is TGTGCCAGCAGCCAATTTGGGAGGGTCTATGGCTACACCTTC. Residues: CASSQFGRVYGYTF.

This chain uses TRBV10-3 with TRBJ2-7; the match to TRBD2 covers 9 bases. The V segment lost 2 bases and the J segment 4 bases; nucleotides outside the gene matches: 6. The V gene's germline CDR1 is ENHRY and CDR2 SYGVKD. The CDR3 has 15 residues. This CDR3 reads CAISETLAGKYEQYF. The CDR3 DNA reads TGTGCCATCAGTGAGACGCTAGCGGGGAAATACGAGCAGTACTTC.

This rearrangement joins TRBV6-2 or TRBV6-3 to TRBJ2-4; D may be TRBD1 (6 bases). Germline V gene sequence: CDR1 MNHEY, CDR2 SVGEGT. V lost 6 bases and J lost 1, with 13 bases in between. CDR3 length equals 15 residues. The CDR3 loop reads CASSAGVEAKNIQYF. The CDR3 DNA reads as TGTGCCAGCAGCGCAGGGGTTGAGGCCAAAAACATTCAGTACTTC.

V is TRBV2 and J is TRBJ2-1, with D maybe TRBD2 (5 bases). This CDR3 comprises 15 residues. Trimming cost V 6 bases and J 2 bases, with 14 bases left between them. The germline CDR1 and CDR2 sequences are SNHLY and FYNNEI. DNA of the CDR3: TGTGCCAGCAGCCCTGAAGGAGGAGCCTACAATGAGCAGTTCTTC. Translating gives CASSPEGGAYNEQFF. The full variable domain, rest sourced from reference TRBV2 and TRBJ2-1, is EPEVTQTPSHQVTQMGQEVILRCVPISNHLYFYWYRQILGQKVEFLVSFYNNEISEKSEIFDDQFSVERPDGSNFTLKIRSTKLEDSAMYFCASSPEGGAYNEQFFGPGTRLTVL.

The chain links TRBV14 to TRBJ2-5; a possible D gene is TRBD1 (6 bases). V was trimmed by 6 bases and J by 1 base, leaving 9 bases between them. Looked up from germline, CDR1 is SGHDN and CDR2 is FVKESK. The CDR3 spans 13 residues. The CDR3 loop is CASRQTGQETQYF. The CDR3 nucleotides are TGTGCCAGCAGACAGACAGGCCAAGAGACCCAGTACTTC. The whole variable domain, remainder taken from reference TRBV14 and TRBJ2-5, is EAGVTQFPSHSVIEKGQTVTLRCDPISGHDNLYWYRRVMGKEIKFLLHFVKESKQDESGMPNNRFLAERTGGTYSTLKVQPAELEDSGVYFCASRQTGQETQYFGPGTRLLVL.

This clone has just one count. The chain couples TRBV27 to TRBJ2-3; 10 bases map to TRBD2. CDR1 and CDR2 from the germline V gene are MNHEY and SMNVEV (reference sequence). The trim removed 6 bases at V and 4 bases at J, leaving 4 bases unmatched. This CDR3 has 14 residues. The CDR3 reads CASRVAGGPDTQYF. CDR3 nucleotide sequence: TGTGCCAGCAGAGTAGCGGGGGGCCCAGATACGCAGTATTTT.

This chain joins TRBV13 and TRBJ1-2; no clear D. The CDR3 has 14 amino acids. V lost 5 bases and J 0 bases, leaving 10 bases between the germline ends. Germline CDR1 PRHDT, CDR2 FYEKMQ (reference sequence). The CDR3 sequence is CASSAHSSNYGYTF. In DNA form, the CDR3 reads TGTGCCAGCAGCGCCCACAGCTCTAACTATGGCTACACCTTC.

The rearrangement uses TRBV9 and TRBJ2-3; 11 positions match TRBD2. The CDR3 contains 18 residues. V shed 2 bases and J 4 bases; nucleotides not matched to a gene: 12. Looked up from germline, CDR1 is SGDLS and CDR2 is YYNGEE. The DNA for the CDR3 is TGTGCCAGCAGCGTTTCTAGCGGGGGGATCGGGGGTTCAGATACGCAGTATTTT. Translated: CASSVSSGGIGGSDTQYF.

The chain links TRBV6-4 to TRBJ1-2, with D possibly matching TRBD1 (6 bases). This CDR3 has 14 amino acids. CDR1 and CDR2 (germline): MRHNA, SNTAGT. V shed 2 bases and J shed 4 bases, with 11 bases lying between them. CDR3 loop: CASSDGGGGYGYTF. The DNA for the CDR3 is TGTGCCAGCAGTGACGGTGGGGGCGGCTATGGCTACACCTTC.

This clone came up a few times. Other DNA sequences in the sample encode the same CDR3. As DNA, the CDR3 is TGTGCCAGCAGTGAGGGACAAGAGAACACTGAAGCTTTCTTT. Translating gives CASSEGQENTEAFF. The chain has TRBV6-1 and TRBJ1-1, with a possible D match to TRBD1 (6 bases). CDR1 is MNHNS and CDR2 is SASEGT in the germline V gene. The length of the CDR3 is 14 residues. Deletions cut 3 bases from V and 1 base from J, with 9 bases between.

The V call is TRBV9, the J call TRBJ2-1; 12 positions match TRBD2. Germline lookup yields CDR1 SGDLS and CDR2 YYNGEE. V lost 5 bases and J lost 4; bases outside the gene matches: 7. The CDR3 covers 16 residues. The CDR3 nucleotides are TGTGCCAGCAGAAGGACTAGCGGGGCCGATTACAATGAGCAGTTCTTC. It encodes CASRRTSGADYNEQFF.

The genes are TRBV7-6 and TRBJ2-3; TRBD2 matches at 11 bases. CDR3 size: 16 residues. The germline gives CDR1 SGHVS, CDR2 FNYEAQ. The V and J ends lost 0 bases and 6 bases, in that order; junction bases with no gene match: 5. In nucleotides, the CDR3 is TGTGCCAGCAGCTTAGCCCTAGCGGGGGGTTCGGATACGCAGTATTTT. Translated: CASSLALAGGSDTQYF.

Only one count was recorded for this clone. This sequence joins TRBV21-1 and TRBJ1-5; the listed D gene, TRBD1, was not tested against the DNA. TRBV21-1 is flagged as a pseudogene. The CDR3 spans 18 residues. CDR3 sequence (DNA): TGTGCCAGCAGCAAACTTCCCGTTGACAGGGAGTCGGGTCAGCCCCAGCATTTT. It translates to CASSKLPVDRESGQPQHF.

This chain joins TRBV2 and TRBJ1-2, with TRBD1 identical over 7 bases. The germline V gene encodes CDR1 SNHLY and CDR2 FYNNEI. The CDR3 is 16 residues long. V dropped 2 bases and J dropped 1; count of bases not matched to a gene: 7. The CDR3 DNA is TGTGCCAGCAGTGAAATCGCGGGGACAGATAACTATGGCTACACCTTC. It specifies CASSEIAGTDNYGYTF.

This clone was detected only once. The chain combines TRBV18 with TRBJ2-1; TRBD2 agrees at 8 bases. This CDR3 contains 14 residues. Germline V gene lookup returns CDR1 KGHSH and CDR2 LQKENI. V trimming: 8 bases; J trimming: 6 bases; junction bases outside the gene matches: 9. The DNA of the CDR3 is TGTGCCAGCGAGAGGGTAGCGGGGCCCAATGAGCAGTTCTTC. It yields the protein CASERVAGPNEQFF. The whole variable domain, remainder taken from reference TRBV18 and TRBJ2-1, is NAGVMQNPRHLVRRRGQEARLRCSPMKGHSHVYWYRQLPEEGLKFMVYLQKENIIDESGMPKERFSAEFPKEGPSILRIQQVVRGDSAAYFCASERVAGPNEQFFGPGTRLTVL.

The gene calls are TRBV6-5 and TRBJ1-2; D remains unclear. Germline V CDR1 and CDR2: MNHEY, SVGAGI. V lost 4 bases and J 2 bases, leaving 14 bases between the germline ends. The CDR3 consists of 15 residues. As DNA, the CDR3 is TGTGCCAGCAGTTTAACTCGGGGTCCGAACTATGGCTACACCTTC. The encoded protein is CASSLTRGPNYGYTF.

This chain uses TRBV5-6 with TRBJ1-1, with a tentative D call TRBD1 (6 bases). The CDR3 spans 16 residues. CDR1 is SGHDT and CDR2 is YYEEEE in the germline V gene. V shed 2 bases and J shed 4 bases, with 18 bases lying between them. The CDR3 DNA reads as TGTGCCAGCAGCTTCAAAATACAGGGATTCGGCACTGAAGCTTTCTTT. Encoded protein: CASSFKIQGFGTEAFF.

V usage is TRBV14 and J usage is TRBJ1-1, with TRBD1 matching 9 bases. With V trimmed by 6 bases and J by 7 bases, 6 bases remained unmatched. The CDR3 spans 13 residues. CDR1 and CDR2 from the germline V gene are SGHDN and FVKESK. The chain's CDR3 is CASRKQGAIEAFF. Here the CDR3 DNA reads TGTGCCAGCAGAAAACAGGGGGCCATTGAAGCTTTCTTT.

The rearrangement links TRBV7-3 to TRBJ2-3; 10 bases are a match to TRBD2. This CDR3 has 15 amino acids. V trimming: 4 bases; J trimming: 1 base; junction bases outside the gene matches: 2. Per the germline V gene, CDR1 is SGHTA and CDR2 is FQGTGA. CDR3 DNA sequence: TGTGCCAGCAGCTCTAGCGGGGGAGGCACAGATACGCAGTATTTT. Translation: CASSSSGGGTDTQYF. Using reference TRBV7-3 and TRBJ2-3 for the parts outside the CDR3, the full variable domain is GAGVSQTPSNKVTEKGKYVELRCDPISGHTALYWYRQSLGQGPEFLIYFQGTGAADDSGLPNDRFFAVRPEGSVSTLKIQRTERGDSAVYLCASSSSGGGTDTQYFGPGTRLTVL.